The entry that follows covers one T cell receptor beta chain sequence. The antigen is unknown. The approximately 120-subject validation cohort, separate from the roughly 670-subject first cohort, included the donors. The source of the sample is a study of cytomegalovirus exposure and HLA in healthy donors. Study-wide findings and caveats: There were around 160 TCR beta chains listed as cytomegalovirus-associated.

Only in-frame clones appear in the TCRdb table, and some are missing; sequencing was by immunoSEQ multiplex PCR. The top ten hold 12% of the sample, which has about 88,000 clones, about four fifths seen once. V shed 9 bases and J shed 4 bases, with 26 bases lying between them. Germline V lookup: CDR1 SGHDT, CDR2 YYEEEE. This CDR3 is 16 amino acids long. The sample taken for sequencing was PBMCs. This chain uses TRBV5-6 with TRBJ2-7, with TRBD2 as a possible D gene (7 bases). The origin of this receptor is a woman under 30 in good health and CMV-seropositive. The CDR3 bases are TGTGCCACCAGTGGGGGGGGCAGGACCCCTCTATACGAGCAGTACTTC. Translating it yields CATSGGGRTPLYEQYF. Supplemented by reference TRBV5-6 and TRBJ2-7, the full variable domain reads DAGVTQSPTHLIKTRGQQVTLRCSPKSGHDTVSWYQQALGQGPQFIFQYYEEEERQRGNFPDRFSGHQFPNYSSELNVNALLLGDSALYLCATSGGGRTPLYEQYFGPGTRLTVT.